This T cell receptor (beta chain) appears in the sequencing data of a study of blood T cells in healthy people across ages. With 1 base removed from V and 4 bases from J, the gap between germline ends came to 7 bases. Germline CDR1 reads KGHSH; CDR2 reads LQKENI. This CDR3 is built from 14 residues. With a J-beta primer mix and a sample-barcoded 5' primer, a second PCR ran 7 to 11 cycles. TCRdb processed the 5' RACE reads anew with MiXCR; each CDR3 protein has one entry. Among 1.8 million or so distinct CDR3 sequences listed, around 42% were seen once. J is TRBJ1-4 and V is TRBV18; no definite D call. The specimen sequenced was blood. The TCR sequence derives from a human donor in good health. CDR3 nucleotides: TGTGCCAGCTCACCACAGAGTGGTAATGAAAAACTGTTTTTT. It translates to CASSPQSGNEKLFF.